The rows below give T cell receptor beta chains drawn from one sample of a study of T-cell memory formation after mild COVID-19. TCRdb reanalysed the 5' RACE reads using MiXCR and keeps one entry per CDR3 protein. Of hundreds of thousands of distinct CDR3 sequences in the sample, 20% were seen once. Specimen: PBMCs or a T cell subset sorted from them (not recorded which). These receptors all stem from an adult woman who had mild COVID-19 (a few samples of this study predate the infection). Cell type and time point are not known. The CDR3 runs from the conserved cysteine through the conserved F or W. Fields, in order: J gene, clone size, V gene, CDR3 protein. Expanded clones get a size class; other rows say once, few or many, or leave the size out.

>TRBJ1-4|NA|TRBV7-2
CASSLSQGGEKLFF
>TRBJ2-1|few|TRBV19
CASSTTGAGEQFF
>TRBJ2-7|NA|TRBV20-1
CSASDFTSDEQYF
>TRBJ2-1|NA|TRBV6-5
CASSYSRGLGADHEQFF
>TRBJ2-5|NA|TRBV18
CASSGKTETQYF
>TRBJ2-5|NA|TRBV7-9
CASSFVGTQYF
>TRBJ2-7|few|TRBV29-1
CSASTPGQGAYEQYF
>TRBJ1-2|NA|TRBV20-1
CSARDGNYGYTF
>TRBJ2-7|NA|TRBV29-1
CSATGINWYEQYF
>TRBJ1-1|many|TRBV5-1
CASSVDRDTEAFF
>TRBJ2-4|NA|TRBV13
CASSPPIAKNIQYF
>TRBJ1-6|NA|TRBV7-2
CASSFNTPGPGGTPLHF
>TRBJ2-5|NA|TRBV15
CATSRDLAGGGETQYF
>TRBJ1-1|NA|TRBV5-1
CASSLDTGGTEAFF
>TRBJ2-1|many|TRBV7-2
CASSLGGRGNEQFF
>TRBJ1-5|few|TRBV24-1
CAITRDSSYNQPQHF
>TRBJ2-5|many|TRBV5-1
CASSLASDTSGETQYF
>TRBJ2-7|few|TRBV12-3/TRBV12-4
CASSDRLPEQYF
>TRBJ2-5|NA|TRBV28
CASSLRGQPGMTQYF
>TRBJ1-5|few|TRBV2
CASIKDRGQQPQHF
>TRBJ2-2|few|TRBV29-1
CTVGGDPGELFF
>TRBJ2-3|NA|TRBV3-1
CASSLSRDSTDTQYF
>TRBJ2-3|few|TRBV29-1
CSVGPQQGATDTQYF
>TRBJ1-2|NA|TRBV9
CASSGTRGEDYYGYTF
>TRBJ2-7|few|TRBV5-1
CASSLARTGNEQYF
>TRBJ1-2|few|TRBV12-3/TRBV12-4
CASSTGSQGYTF
>TRBJ2-3|few|TRBV12-3/TRBV12-4
CASSLGRRSTFTDTQYF
>TRBJ1-1|few|TRBV13
CASSAQQGIDTEAFF
>TRBJ2-5|few|TRBV11-2
CASTRDRSLQETQYF
>TRBJ1-2|few|TRBV4-3
CASSPSWANYGYTF
>TRBJ2-2|NA|TRBV24-1
CATSDRPTGELFF
>TRBJ2-5|NA|TRBV11-3
CASSPGTVVETQYF
>TRBJ1-5|NA|TRBV20-1
CSARSGGQPQHF
>TRBJ2-1|NA|TRBV20-1
CSASRRGNEQFF
>TRBJ2-3|many|TRBV4-1
CASSQGSGDTQYF
>TRBJ2-3|NA|TRBV7-8
CASTLQGASDTQYF